The rows below give T cell receptor beta chains drawn from one sample of a study of OX40 agonist ivuxolimab in advanced cancers. Some clones are missing from TCRdb's copy, which holds only in-frame ones; the method was immunoSEQ multiplex PCR. The data hold approximately 60,000 clones, with about four fifths observed a single time. The sequencing here drew on CD4+ or CD8+ T cells sorted from blood, taken in a trial of the OX40 agonist ivuxolimab. All receptors derive from an adult with an advanced solid tumor such as melanoma, head and neck, liver or kidney cancer. CDR3s include the opening cysteine and the closing phenylalanine or tryptophan. D genes are given only for firm matches. Expanded clones get a size class; other rows say once, few or many, or leave the size out.

j_call | clone_size | d_call | v_call | cdr3_nt | cdr3_aa
TRBJ2-5 | NA | TRBD1 | TRBV27 | TGTGCCAGCAGTTCCCTCGACAGGGTAGAGACCCAGTACTTC | CASSSLDRVETQYF
TRBJ1-4 | few | NA | TRBV7-2 | TGTGCCAGCAGCTTAGCGCAGAGCCAGGGGGAAAAACTGTTTTTT | CASSLAQSQGEKLFF
TRBJ1-5 | NA | NA | TRBV6-1 | TGTGCCAGCAGTGAGCAGGGGCTTCAGCCCCAGCATTTT | CASSEQGLQPQHF
TRBJ2-5 | NA | TRBD1 | TRBV2 | TGTGCCAGCCGGGACAGCTTAGAGTTTGAGACCCAGTACTTC | CASRDSLEFETQYF
TRBJ2-6 | NA | TRBD1 | TRBV10-3 | TGTGCCATCAGGGAACAGGGGGCTGGGGCCAACGTCCTGACTTTC | CAIREQGAGANVLTF
TRBJ2-2 | NA | NA | TRBV18 | TGTGCCAGCTCACCATTGGGGTACACCGGGGAGCTGTTTTTT | CASSPLGYTGELFF
TRBJ2-3 | NA | TRBD1 | TRBV19 | TGTGCCAGTGAAAGGACAGGGTATGATGCAGATACGCAGTATTTT | CASERTGYDADTQYF
TRBJ2-5 | NA | TRBD1 | TRBV5-1 | TGCGCCAGCAGCTTGGGACAGGGGGCAGGAGAGACCCAGTACTTC | CASSLGQGAGETQYF
TRBJ2-4 | once | TRBD2 | TRBV7-2 | TGTGCCAGCAGCCGGGGGGGCCCGCCGGAAAACATTCAGTACTTC | CASSRGGPPENIQYF
TRBJ1-5 | NA | NA | TRBV9 | TGTGCCAGCAGCCCCGGTTCGGGGCCCCAGCATTTT | CASSPGSGPQHF
TRBJ2-7 | NA | NA | TRBV7-8 | TGTGCCAGCAGCCTTCGACGCACAGACTCCTACGAGCAGTACTTC | CASSLRRTDSYEQYF
TRBJ2-7 | once | NA | TRBV7-6 | TGTGCCAGCAGCCTAGGACAGGGGACTAGCGAGCAGTACTTC | CASSLGQGTSEQYF
TRBJ2-7 | NA | NA | TRBV7-3 | TGTGCCAGCAGCCCCGCCCCCGTAGACTCGGGTGAGCAGTACTTC | CASSPAPVDSGEQYF
TRBJ2-1 | NA | NA | TRBV4-2 | TGTGCCAGCAGCCACCCTACAGGTGGCGTACCCTGGAATGAGCAGTTCTTC | CASSHPTGGVPWNEQFF
TRBJ1-1 | NA | TRBD1 | TRBV5-1 | TGCGCCAGCAGTTGGGGACTCCGGGACAGTAACACTGAAGCTTTCTTT | CASSWGLRDSNTEAFF
TRBJ2-3 | NA | NA | TRBV6-1 | TGTGCCAGCAGTCCGGGGAGTCACCGCACAGATACGCAGTATTTT | CASSPGSHRTDTQYF
TRBJ2-3 | NA | NA | TRBV6-1 | TGTGCCTGCCGGGACCCGAGTGTTGGGACGCAGTATTTT | CACRDPSVGTQYF
TRBJ1-1 | NA | NA | TRBV7-2 | TGTGCCAGCAGCGAAACAGGTTGGAACACTGAAGCTTTCTTT | CASSETGWNTEAFF
TRBJ2-7 | NA | TRBD1 | TRBV4-2 | TGTGCCAGCAGCCAAGGGGACAGGGATTTGGCAGAGCAGTACTTC | CASSQGDRDLAEQYF
TRBJ1-1 | few | NA | TRBV18 | TGTGCCAGCTCAGTGGGCGACGCCGAAGCTTTCTTT | CASSVGDAEAFF
TRBJ1-1 | NA | NA | TRBV5-6 | TGTGCCAGCAGCTTCCTGACTGGACCGATTGGAGTGAACACTGAAGCTTTCTTT | CASSFLTGPIGVNTEAFF
TRBJ2-5 | NA | TRBD1 | TRBV6-6 | TGTGCCAGCAGTTACGGACAGGGGGGCCAAGAGAGCCAGTACTTC | CASSYGQGGQESQYF
TRBJ2-7 | NA | TRBD2 | TRBV19 | TGTGCCAGTAGTATAGCCCGGACTAGCTGGTACGAGCAGTACTTC | CASSIARTSWYEQYF
TRBJ1-5 | NA | NA | TRBV19 | TGTGCCAGTAAGGTGAGGGACACCTTTTATAGCAATCAGCCCCAGCATTTT | CASKVRDTFYSNQPQHF
TRBJ2-3 | once | TRBD1 | TRBV5-1 | TGCGCCAGCAGTACTCCCGGGACAGGGTCCACAGATACGCAGTATTTT | CASSTPGTGSTDTQYF
TRBJ1-1 | once | NA | TRBV5-8 | TGTGCCAGCAGTCTGGTGAACACTGAAGCTTTCTTT | CASSLVNTEAFF
TRBJ2-7 | NA | NA | TRBV11-2 | TGTGCCAGCAGCTTAGGCGGAGGGGCCTACGAGCAGTACTTC | CASSLGGGAYEQYF
TRBJ2-3 | NA | NA | TRBV5-5 | TGTGCCAGCAGCTGGGGGCCTAGCACAGATACGCAGTATTTT | CASSWGPSTDTQYF
TRBJ1-1 | NA | NA | TRBV21-1 | TGTGCCAGCAGCACCATCACTGAAGCTTTCTTT | CASSTITEAFF